The present T cell receptor beta chain was sequenced within a study of blood T cell repertoires in COVID-19. Study details: Researchers got acute and convalescent COVID-19 samples from the United States, Italy and Spain. From T cells, B-cell-depleted T cells, or PBMCs came the material, which was cDNA or gDNA.

Original analysis: Amplification from reference gene primers served as the basis for estimated nucleated cell counts. Generated by immunoSEQ multiplex PCR, the TCRdb table keeps only in-frame clones and is missing some. The DNA was the basis for D and trimming; V, J and clone size are from that table. This sample yields about 59,000 clones, of which 79% are seen a single time; around 6% belongs to the top ten. V lost 3 bases to trimming and J lost 0 bases, with 15 bases between them. Germline CDR1 and CDR2: LGHDT and YNNKEL (reference sequence). This CDR3 is 17 amino acids long. Sequencing was performed on peripheral blood. The chain couples TRBV3-1 (or the pseudogene TRBV3-2) to TRBJ1-3, with D possibly TRBD1 on 6 matching bases. The source is a woman in her sixties or seventies with acute or convalescent COVID-19. The CDR3, as DNA: TGTGCCAGCAGCCACTTCGGACAGAAGAGCTCTGGAAACACCATATATTTT. Amino acids: CASSHFGQKSSGNTIYF.